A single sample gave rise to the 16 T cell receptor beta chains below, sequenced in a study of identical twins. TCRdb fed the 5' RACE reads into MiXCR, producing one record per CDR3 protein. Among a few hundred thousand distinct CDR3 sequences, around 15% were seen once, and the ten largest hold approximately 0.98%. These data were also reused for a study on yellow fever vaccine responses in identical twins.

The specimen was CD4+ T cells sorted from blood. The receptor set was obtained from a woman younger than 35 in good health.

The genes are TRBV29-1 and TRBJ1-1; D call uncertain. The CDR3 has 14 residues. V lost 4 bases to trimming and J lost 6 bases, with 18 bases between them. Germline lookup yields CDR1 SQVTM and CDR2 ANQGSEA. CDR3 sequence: CSVGQRGIWAEAFF. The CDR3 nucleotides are TGCAGCGTTGGACAACGAGGGATTTGGGCTGAAGCTTTCTTT.

The CDR3 DNA reads TGTGCCAGCAGTGAAGCGGGGGGACAGATTGAAAAACTGTTTTTT. Translation: CASSEAGGQIEKLFF. The rearrangement uses TRBV6-1 and TRBJ1-4; 7 bases map to TRBD1. The V segment lost 0 bases and the J segment 7 bases; nucleotides outside the gene matches: 5. Germline V gene sequence: CDR1 MNHNS, CDR2 SASEGT. This CDR3 is built from 15 residues.

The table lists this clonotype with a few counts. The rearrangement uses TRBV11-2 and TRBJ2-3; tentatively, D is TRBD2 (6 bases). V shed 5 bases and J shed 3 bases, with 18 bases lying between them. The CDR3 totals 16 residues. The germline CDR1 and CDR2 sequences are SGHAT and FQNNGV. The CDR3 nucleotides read TGTGCCAGCAGCCCTCCAGGAGGGAGGAGGACAGATACGCAGTATTTT. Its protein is CASSPPGGRRTDTQYF.

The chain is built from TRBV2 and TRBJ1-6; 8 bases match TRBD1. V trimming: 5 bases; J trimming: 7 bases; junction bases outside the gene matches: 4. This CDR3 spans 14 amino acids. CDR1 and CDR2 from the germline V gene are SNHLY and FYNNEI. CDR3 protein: CASSRQGRNSPLHF. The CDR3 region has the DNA TGTGCCAGCAGTCGACAGGGGCGAAATTCACCCCTCCACTTT.

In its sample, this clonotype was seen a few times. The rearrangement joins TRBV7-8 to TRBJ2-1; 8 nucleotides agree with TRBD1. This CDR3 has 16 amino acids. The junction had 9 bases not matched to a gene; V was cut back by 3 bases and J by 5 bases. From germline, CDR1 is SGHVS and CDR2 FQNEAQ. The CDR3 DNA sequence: TGTGCCAGCAGCTTCGTTCTCCGGACAGGGCACAATGAGCAGTTCTTC. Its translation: CASSFVLRTGHNEQFF.

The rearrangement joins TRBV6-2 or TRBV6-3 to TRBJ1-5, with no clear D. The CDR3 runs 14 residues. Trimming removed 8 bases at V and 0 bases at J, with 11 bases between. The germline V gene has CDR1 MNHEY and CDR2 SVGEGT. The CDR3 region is CASGGKNSNQPQHF. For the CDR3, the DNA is TGTGCCAGCGGAGGGAAAAATAGCAATCAGCCCCAGCATTTT.

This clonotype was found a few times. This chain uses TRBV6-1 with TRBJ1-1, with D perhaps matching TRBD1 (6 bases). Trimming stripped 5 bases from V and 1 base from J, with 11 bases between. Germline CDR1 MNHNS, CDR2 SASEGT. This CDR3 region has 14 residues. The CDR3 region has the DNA TGTGCCAGCAGTACCGGGACACGGAACACTGAAGCTTTCTTT. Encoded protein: CASSTGTRNTEAFF.

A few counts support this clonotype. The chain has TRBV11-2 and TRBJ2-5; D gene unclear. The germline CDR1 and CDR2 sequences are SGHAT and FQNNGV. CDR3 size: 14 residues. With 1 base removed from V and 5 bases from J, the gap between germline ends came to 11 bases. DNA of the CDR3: TGTGCCAGCAGCTTAGCAAGGCAGAGGGAGACCCAGTACTTC. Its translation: CASSLARQRETQYF.

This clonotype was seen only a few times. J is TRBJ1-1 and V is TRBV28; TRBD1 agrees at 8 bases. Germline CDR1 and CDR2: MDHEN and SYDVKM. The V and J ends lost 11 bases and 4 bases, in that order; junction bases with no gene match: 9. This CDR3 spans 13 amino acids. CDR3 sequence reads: CASSGGRGTEAFF. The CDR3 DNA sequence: TGTGCCTCATCAGGGGGCAGGGGCACTGAAGCTTTCTTT. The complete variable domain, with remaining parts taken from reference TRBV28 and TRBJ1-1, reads DVKVTQSSRYLVKRTGEKVFLECVQDMDHENMFWYRQDPGLGLRLIYFSYDVKMKEKGDIPEGYSVSREKKERFSLILESASTNQTSMYLCASSGGRGTEAFFGQGTRLTVV.

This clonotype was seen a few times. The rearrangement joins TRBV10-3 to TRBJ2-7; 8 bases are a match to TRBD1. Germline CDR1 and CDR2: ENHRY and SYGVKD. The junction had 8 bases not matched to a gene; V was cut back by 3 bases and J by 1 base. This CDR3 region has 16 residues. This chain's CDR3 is CAISDPGQGGSYEQYF. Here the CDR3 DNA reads TGTGCCATCAGTGACCCAGGACAGGGAGGATCCTACGAGCAGTACTTC.

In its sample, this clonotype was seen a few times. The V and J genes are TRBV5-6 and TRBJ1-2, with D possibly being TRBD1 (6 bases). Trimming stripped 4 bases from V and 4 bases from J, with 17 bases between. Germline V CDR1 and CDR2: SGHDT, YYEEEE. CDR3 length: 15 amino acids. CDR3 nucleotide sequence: TGTGCCAGCAGCCCGGAGGGCAGGGGACCCTATGGCTACACCTTC. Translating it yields CASSPEGRGPYGYTF.

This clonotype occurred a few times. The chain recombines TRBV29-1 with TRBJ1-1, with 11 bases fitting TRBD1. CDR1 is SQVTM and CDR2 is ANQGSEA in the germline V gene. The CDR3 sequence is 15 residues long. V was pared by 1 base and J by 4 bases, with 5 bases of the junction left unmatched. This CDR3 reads CSVEVSGTGGTEAFF. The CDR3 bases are TGCAGCGTTGAAGTCTCCGGGACAGGGGGCACTGAAGCTTTCTTT.

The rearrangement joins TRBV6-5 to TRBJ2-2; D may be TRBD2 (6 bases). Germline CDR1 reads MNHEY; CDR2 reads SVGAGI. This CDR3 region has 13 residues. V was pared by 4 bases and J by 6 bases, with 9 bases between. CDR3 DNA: TGTGCCAGCAGTTTGGGGACTCCCGGGGAGCTGTTTTTT. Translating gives CASSLGTPGELFF.

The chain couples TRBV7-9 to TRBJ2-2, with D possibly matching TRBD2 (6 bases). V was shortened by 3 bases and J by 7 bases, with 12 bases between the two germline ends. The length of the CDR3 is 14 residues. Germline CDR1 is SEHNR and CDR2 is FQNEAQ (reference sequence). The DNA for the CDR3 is TGTGCCAGCAGCTTGGAGGGGAAGGACGGGGAGCTGTTTTTT. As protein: CASSLEGKDGELFF. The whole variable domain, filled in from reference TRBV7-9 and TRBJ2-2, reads DTGVSQNPRHKITKRGQNVTFRCDPISEHNRLYWYRQTLGQGPEFLTYFQNEAQLEKSRLLSDRFSAERPKGSFSTLEIQRTEQGDSAMYLCASSLEGKDGELFFGEGSRLTVL.

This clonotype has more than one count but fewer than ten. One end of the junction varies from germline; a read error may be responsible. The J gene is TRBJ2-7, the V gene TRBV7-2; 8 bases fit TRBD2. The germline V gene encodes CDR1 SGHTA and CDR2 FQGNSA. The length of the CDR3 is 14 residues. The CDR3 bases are TGTGCCAGCAGTTTAGCGGGATCCTTCTACGAGCAGTACTTC. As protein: CASSLAGSFYEQYF.

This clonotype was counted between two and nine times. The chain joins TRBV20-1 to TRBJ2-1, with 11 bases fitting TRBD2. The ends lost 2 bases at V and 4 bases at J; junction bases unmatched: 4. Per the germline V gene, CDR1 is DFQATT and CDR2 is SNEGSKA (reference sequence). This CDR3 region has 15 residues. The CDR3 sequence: CSARPGLAVYNEQFF. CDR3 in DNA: TGCAGTGCTAGACCGGGACTAGCGGTATACAATGAGCAGTTCTTC.